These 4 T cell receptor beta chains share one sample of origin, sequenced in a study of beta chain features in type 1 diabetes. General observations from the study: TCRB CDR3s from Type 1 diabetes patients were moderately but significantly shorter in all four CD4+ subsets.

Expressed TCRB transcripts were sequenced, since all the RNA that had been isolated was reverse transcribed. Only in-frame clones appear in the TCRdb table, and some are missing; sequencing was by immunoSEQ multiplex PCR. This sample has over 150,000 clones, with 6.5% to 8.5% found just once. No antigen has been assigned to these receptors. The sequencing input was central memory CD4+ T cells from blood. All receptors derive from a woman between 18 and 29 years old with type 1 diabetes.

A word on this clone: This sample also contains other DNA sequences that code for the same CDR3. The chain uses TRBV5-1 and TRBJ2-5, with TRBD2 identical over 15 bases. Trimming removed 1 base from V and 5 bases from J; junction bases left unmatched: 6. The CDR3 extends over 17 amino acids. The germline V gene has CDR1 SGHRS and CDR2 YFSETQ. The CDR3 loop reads CASSLTSGTSGGETQYF. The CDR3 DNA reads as TGCGCCAGCAGCTTGACCTCCGGGACTAGCGGGGGGGAGACCCAGTACTTC.

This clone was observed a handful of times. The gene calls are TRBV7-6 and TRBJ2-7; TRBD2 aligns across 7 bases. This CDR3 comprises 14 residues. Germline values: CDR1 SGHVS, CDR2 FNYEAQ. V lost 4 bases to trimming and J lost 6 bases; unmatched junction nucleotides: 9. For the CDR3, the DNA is TGTGCCAGCAGCTCATTGCCCTCTAGCGGCGAGCAGTACTTC. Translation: CASSSLPSSGEQYF.

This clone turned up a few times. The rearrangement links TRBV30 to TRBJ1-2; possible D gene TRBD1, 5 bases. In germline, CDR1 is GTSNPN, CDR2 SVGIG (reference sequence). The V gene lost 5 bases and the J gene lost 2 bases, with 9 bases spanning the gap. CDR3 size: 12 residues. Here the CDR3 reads CAWAKGNYGYTF. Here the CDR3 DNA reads TGTGCCTGGGCGAAGGGGAACTATGGCTACACCTTC.

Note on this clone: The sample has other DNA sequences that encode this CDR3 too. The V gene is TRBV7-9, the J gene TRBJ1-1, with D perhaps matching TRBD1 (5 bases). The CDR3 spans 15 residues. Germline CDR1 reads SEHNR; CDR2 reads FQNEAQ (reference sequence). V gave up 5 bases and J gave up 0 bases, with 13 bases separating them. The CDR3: CASSLTGAMNTEAFF. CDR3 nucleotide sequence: TGTGCCAGCAGCCTTACAGGTGCCATGAACACTGAAGCTTTCTTT.